A selection of T cell receptor beta chains follows, all from one sample in a study of blood T cell repertoires in COVID-19. Produced via immunoSEQ multiplex PCR; TCRdb's table is partial and in-frame only. The data contain around 160,000 clones, about 87% of them singletons. Input material: peripheral blood. These TCRs come from a woman aged 70-85 years with COVID-19, enrolled during active disease. The CDR3 runs from the conserved cysteine through the conserved F or W. D genes are given only for firm matches. Expanded clones are given a class, and other clones once, few, many or no size at all.

D: .; V: TRBV18; J: TRBJ2-1; size: .; DNA: TGTGCCAGCTCACCGGTTGGGGGGGCAAATGAGCAGTTCTTC; CDR3: CASSPVGGANEQFF
D: .; V: TRBV15; J: TRBJ2-7; size: .; DNA: TGTGCCACCAGCAGAGATATTTGGGGCTGGCAGTACTTC; CDR3: CATSRDIWGWQYF
D: TRBD1; V: TRBV28; J: TRBJ1-1; size: .; DNA: TGTGCCAGCAGTAGTACAGGGGGCATTTTGGGCACTGAAGCTTTCTTT; CDR3: CASSSTGGILGTEAFF
D: .; V: TRBV14; J: TRBJ1-3; size: .; DNA: TGTGCCAGCAGCCAAGAACTTGGAAACACCATATATTTT; CDR3: CASSQELGNTIYF
D: TRBD1; V: TRBV19; J: TRBJ2-2; size: .; DNA: TGTGCCAGTAGTATAAACAGGGGGCGTATCGGGGAGCTGTTTTTT; CDR3: CASSINRGRIGELFF
D: .; V: TRBV5-5; J: TRBJ2-7; size: .; DNA: TGTGCCAGCACCATTGGAATCACAGGGAACTCCTACGAGCAGTACTTC; CDR3: CASTIGITGNSYEQYF
D: TRBD1; V: TRBV3-1/TRBV3-2; J: TRBJ1-2; size: .; DNA: TGTGCCAGCAGCGCATTATTAGGACAGGAGGCTACTGGCTACACCTTC; CDR3: CASSALLGQEATGYTF
D: TRBD1; V: TRBV5-1; J: TRBJ1-1; size: once; DNA: TGCGCCAGCACCGTAATTCCGGGACAGAATGCTGAAGCTTTCTTT; CDR3: CASTVIPGQNAEAFF
D: .; V: TRBV2; J: TRBJ1-2; size: .; DNA: TGTGCCAGCAGCACGGACAGAGCTAATGGCTACACCTTC; CDR3: CASSTDRANGYTF
D: .; V: TRBV7-2; J: TRBJ1-5; size: once; DNA: TGTGCCAGCACCTCAACCTTAGAGTCTAGCAATCAGCCCCAGCATTTT; CDR3: CASTSTLESSNQPQHF
D: .; V: TRBV11-2; J: TRBJ1-2; size: .; DNA: TGTGCCAGCAGCTTATTCGAGAGGCCAGGAGGAGGCTACACCTTC; CDR3: CASSLFERPGGGYTF
D: .; V: TRBV2; J: TRBJ1-2; size: .; DNA: TGTGCCAGCAAGTGGGGCTCCTATGGCTACACCTTC; CDR3: CASKWGSYGYTF
D: TRBD2; V: TRBV5-1; J: TRBJ2-3; size: .; DNA: TGCGCCAGCAGCTTGGTGGCGCGGGGGGGTATCACAGATACGCAGTATTTT; CDR3: CASSLVARGGITDTQYF
D: .; V: TRBV29-1; J: TRBJ2-7; size: .; DNA: TGCAGCGTTGTGGGGGGCTCCTACGAGCAGTACTTC; CDR3: CSVVGGSYEQYF
D: TRBD1; V: TRBV5-1; J: TRBJ1-2; size: .; DNA: TGCGCCAGCAGCCTGGGACAGGGGGCGTCAGGCTACACCTTC; CDR3: CASSLGQGASGYTF
D: .; V: TRBV29-1; J: TRBJ1-5; size: .; DNA: TGCAGCGTTGGTGAGCTTTGGAATCAGCCCCAGCATTTT; CDR3: CSVGELWNQPQHF
D: .; V: TRBV19; J: TRBJ2-7; size: .; DNA: TGTGCCAGGGCCCTCCAGGGGGAGCAGTACTTC; CDR3: CARALQGEQYF
D: TRBD1; V: TRBV5-1; J: TRBJ1-2; size: once; DNA: TGCGCCAGCAGCTCCTCCCGACAGGGTTGGAATGGCTACACCTTC; CDR3: CASSSSRQGWNGYTF
D: .; V: TRBV11-2; J: TRBJ1-3; size: .; DNA: TGTGCCAGCAGCTTATCCGGCATAGGGGTGGGCACCATATATTTT; CDR3: CASSLSGIGVGTIYF
D: TRBD1; V: TRBV5-4; J: TRBJ1-2; size: .; DNA: TGTGCCAGCAGCAAGGCCGGGACAGGGCGGAGTGGCTACACCTTC; CDR3: CASSKAGTGRSGYTF
D: TRBD1; V: TRBV28; J: TRBJ1-2; size: .; DNA: TGTGCCAGCCAATACCCAGACGTAAGACAGGGCTATGGCTACACCTTC; CDR3: CASQYPDVRQGYGYTF
D: TRBD2; V: TRBV14; J: TRBJ2-1; size: .; DNA: TGTGCCAGCCGGAACAGCGGGGGCTATGAGCAGTTCTTC; CDR3: CASRNSGGYEQFF
D: .; V: TRBV6-1; J: TRBJ1-1; size: .; DNA: TGTGCCAGCAGCAATACAGTAGAAGCTTTCTTT; CDR3: CASSNTVEAFF
D: TRBD2; V: TRBV2; J: TRBJ2-5; size: .; DNA: TGTGCCAGCAGTGGTTGGGGGGGAGGAGAGACCCAGTACTTC; CDR3: CASSGWGGGETQYF
D: .; V: TRBV12-3/TRBV12-4; J: TRBJ1-1; size: .; DNA: TGTGCCAGCACCTCCGAGCGGGGGGCTGAAGCTTTCTTT; CDR3: CASTSERGAEAFF
D: TRBD1; V: TRBV5-1; J: TRBJ1-5; size: .; DNA: TGCGCCAGCAGCTTGGCCGGACAGGGGAATCAGCCCCAGCATTTT; CDR3: CASSLAGQGNQPQHF
D: TRBD1; V: TRBV3-1/TRBV3-2; J: TRBJ1-1; size: .; DNA: TGTGCCAGCACCCCGGGACAGTGGGGCACTGAAGCTTTCTTT; CDR3: CASTPGQWGTEAFF
D: .; V: TRBV11-1; J: TRBJ1-6; size: .; DNA: TGTGCCAGCAGCTTCTACAGGGACGGCTCACCCCTCCACTTT; CDR3: CASSFYRDGSPLHF
D: TRBD1; V: TRBV6-5; J: TRBJ2-3; size: once; DNA: TGTGCCAGCAGTTACGGGGGGACAGGGGCAGATACGCAGTATTTT; CDR3: CASSYGGTGADTQYF
D: .; V: TRBV6-1; J: TRBJ1-1; size: few; DNA: TGTGCCAGCAGTGATCCGGCAGGGAGGGACACTGAAGCTTTCTTT; CDR3: CASSDPAGRDTEAFF
D: .; V: TRBV9; J: TRBJ2-2; size: .; DNA: TGTGCCAGCAGCTTCAAGGGGGCGAACACCGGGGAGCTGTTTTTT; CDR3: CASSFKGANTGELFF
D: .; V: TRBV2; J: TRBJ1-5; size: few; DNA: TGTGCCAGCAGGGGTATGGGGGGAGGGTTTCAGCCCCAGCATTTT; CDR3: CASRGMGGGFQPQHF
D: .; V: TRBV5-1; J: TRBJ2-5; size: .; DNA: TGCGCCAGCAGCTTGGGAGCGGAGACCCAGTACTTC; CDR3: CASSLGAETQYF
D: TRBD2; V: TRBV30; J: TRBJ2-5; size: .; DNA: TGTGCCTGGAGTGTGGGGGGGAAGACCCAGTACTTC; CDR3: CAWSVGGKTQYF
D: .; V: TRBV11-2; J: TRBJ2-3; size: .; DNA: TGTGCCAGCAGTTATAGCACAGATACGCAGTATTTT; CDR3: CASSYSTDTQYF
D: .; V: TRBV28; J: TRBJ1-1; size: .; DNA: TGTGCCAGCAGCCTAGATCGTGCAGCTGAAGCTTTCTTT; CDR3: CASSLDRAAEAFF
D: TRBD2; V: TRBV5-1; J: TRBJ2-4; size: .; DNA: TGCGCCAGCAGCTCGACCCCGACTAGCGGGGGGCTGCAAGAAGGAAACATTCAGTACTTC; CDR3: CASSSTPTSGGLQEGNIQYF
D: .; V: TRBV5-1; J: TRBJ1-6; size: .; DNA: TGCGCCAGCAGCTTGGAAGAGAGCTCCTATAATTCACCCCTCCACTTT; CDR3: CASSLEESSYNSPLHF
D: TRBD1; V: TRBV2; J: TRBJ1-2; size: .; DNA: TGTGCCAGCGGGACAGGCCCAAACTATGGCTACACCTTC; CDR3: CASGTGPNYGYTF
D: .; V: TRBV7-9; J: TRBJ1-1; size: .; DNA: TGTGCCAGCAGCCCACAGGGCGGTAAAACTGAAGCTTTCTTT; CDR3: CASSPQGGKTEAFF
D: TRBD1; V: TRBV2; J: TRBJ1-1; size: .; DNA: TGTGCCACCACAGGGGAAGGAGGGACTGAAGCTTTCTTT; CDR3: CATTGEGGTEAFF
D: TRBD1; V: TRBV2; J: TRBJ1-1; size: .; DNA: TGTGCCACCCACTTCTACGGGACAGGGGAATCTGAAGCTTTCTTT; CDR3: CATHFYGTGESEAFF
D: .; V: TRBV18; J: TRBJ1-4; size: .; DNA: TGTGCCAGCTCACCAGGGCTAAGTGAAAAACTGTTTTTT; CDR3: CASSPGLSEKLFF
D: TRBD1; V: TRBV7-2; J: TRBJ1-2; size: few; DNA: TGTGCCAGCAGCTTAGGAGTTGGGGACAGATATGGCTACACCTTC; CDR3: CASSLGVGDRYGYTF
D: .; V: TRBV7-9; J: TRBJ2-3; size: once; DNA: TGTGCCAGCAGCTTAGAGCGGACTACTAGCACAGATACGCAGTATTTT; CDR3: CASSLERTTSTDTQYF
D: TRBD1; V: TRBV12-5; J: TRBJ2-2; size: .; DNA: TGTGCTAGTGGATCCGACAGGGTGGCTGCTGACACCGGGGAGCTGTTTTTT; CDR3: CASGSDRVAADTGELFF
D: TRBD1; V: TRBV7-9; J: TRBJ2-7; size: .; DNA: TGTGCCAGCAGTCTCACGGGACAGGGGCGGTACGAGCAGTACTTC; CDR3: CASSLTGQGRYEQYF
D: TRBD1; V: TRBV19; J: TRBJ1-6; size: .; DNA: TGTGCCAGTAGTACTGGGACAGGCCAAGATTCACCCCTCCACTTT; CDR3: CASSTGTGQDSPLHF
D: TRBD1; V: TRBV6-5; J: TRBJ2-7; size: .; DNA: TGTGCCAGCAGTTTCCGCTCGACAGGGGGGGCCTACGAGCAGTACTTC; CDR3: CASSFRSTGGAYEQYF
D: .; V: TRBV2; J: TRBJ1-4; size: .; DNA: TGTGCCAGCAGTGAGGCAGGGGCACCCGAAAAACTGTTTTTT; CDR3: CASSEAGAPEKLFF
D: TRBD1; V: TRBV28; J: TRBJ1-2; size: .; DNA: TGTGCCAGCAGTTGGACAGGGGCCTTCTATGGCTACACCTTC; CDR3: CASSWTGAFYGYTF
D: .; V: TRBV12-3/TRBV12-4; J: TRBJ2-7; size: .; DNA: TGTGCCAGCAGTTTATACGGGGCCTACGAGCAGTACTTC; CDR3: CASSLYGAYEQYF